This is a list of T cell receptor beta chains from one sample in a study of CD8 T cells in ankylosing spondylitis. TCRdb processed the 5' RACE reads anew with MiXCR; each CDR3 protein has one entry. Among roughly 250,000 distinct CDR3 sequences listed, 8.6% were seen once. The specimen was blood, either unsorted or a sorted T cell fraction (not recorded which). The receptors were gathered from a male donor with ankylosing spondylitis or in good health (not recorded which). Each CDR3 is given with its conserved first and last residue. A D gene is named only where the DNA matches it firmly. A clone size is listed for some rows: how often the clone was seen (once, few, many), or a class if it is expanded.

17 | TRBJ2-3 | TRBV23-1 | TRBD1 | NA | CASSQSGTGESTDTQYF | TGCGCCAGCAGTCAATCAGGGACAGGAGAAAGCACAGATACGCAGTATTTT
13 | TRBJ1-1 | TRBV5-1 | NA | NA | CASSLNVNTEAFF | TGCGCCAGCAGCTTAAACGTGAACACTGAAGCTTTCTTT
15 | TRBJ1-5 | TRBV7-9 | NA | many | CASSLAGGLNQPQHF | TGTGCCAGCAGCTTAGCGGGGGGCCTCAATCAGCCCCAGCATTTT
13 | TRBJ2-3 | TRBV28 | NA | many | CASSIPSPDTQYF | TGTGCCAGCAGTATCCCCTCCCCAGATACGCAGTATTTT
14 | TRBJ1-2 | TRBV6-1 | NA | many | CASSTRGAFYGYTF | TGTGCCAGCAGCACCCGTGGGGCTTTCTATGGCTACACCTTC
15 | TRBJ2-2 | TRBV5-5 | NA | NA | CASNPRRAYTGELFF | TGTGCCAGCAACCCACGTAGGGCGTACACCGGGGAGCTGTTTTTT
14 | TRBJ2-1 | TRBV12-3/TRBV12-4 | TRBD2 | many | CASRSGTSLDEQFF | TGTGCCAGCAGGTCCGGGACTAGCTTAGATGAGCAGTTCTTC
16 | TRBJ2-4 | TRBV20-1 | NA | many | CSARKHTGLAKNIQYF | TGCAGTGCTAGAAAACACACGGGACTAGCCAAAAACATTCAGTACTTC
18 | TRBJ2-3 | TRBV20-1 | TRBD2 | many | CSGIPLAGPASGGDTQYF | TGCAGTGGAATTCCGTTAGCGGGACCAGCGAGTGGGGGAGATACGCAGTATTTT
16 | TRBJ2-1 | TRBV7-2 | TRBD2 | NA | CASSSSSGGAFNEQFF | TGTGCCAGCAGCTCCTCTAGCGGGGGGGCCTTCAATGAGCAGTTCTTC
15 | TRBJ2-7 | TRBV5-4 | TRBD1 | few | CASSPDRVSSYEQYF | TGTGCCAGCAGCCCAGACAGGGTAAGCTCCTACGAGCAGTACTTC
14 | TRBJ2-5 | TRBV9 | NA | few | CASSPQGTQETQYF | TGTGCCAGCAGCCCGCAGGGCACACAAGAGACCCAGTACTTC
15 | TRBJ1-6 | TRBV6-5 | NA | many | CASSYAEGGNSPLHF | TGTGCCAGCAGTTACGCCGAGGGGGGCAATTCACCCCTCCACTTT
14 | TRBJ1-2 | TRBV5-1 | NA | many | CASSLYGLYYGYTF | TGCGCCAGCAGCTTGTACGGGCTCTACTATGGCTACACCTTC
11 | TRBJ2-2 | TRBV12-3/TRBV12-4 | NA | NA | CASTLPGELFF | TGTGCCAGCACCCTCCCCGGGGAGCTGTTTTTT
15 | TRBJ2-1 | TRBV7-3 | NA | few | CASSSGQPSYNEQFF | TGTGCCAGCAGCTCCGGACAGCCCAGCTACAATGAGCAGTTCTTC
15 | TRBJ2-7 | TRBV5-1 | TRBD2 | few | CASSLGAGRDYEQYF | TGCGCCAGCAGCTTGGGGGCGGGGAGGGACTACGAGCAGTACTTC
16 | TRBJ2-5 | TRBV20-1 | TRBD2 | few | CSARGPGGSGGETQYF | TGCAGTGCGAGAGGTCCTGGCGGTAGCGGGGGAGAGACCCAGTACTTC
9 | TRBJ2-1 | TRBV12-3/TRBV12-4 | NA | NA | CATPREQFF | TGTGCCACCCCTCGGGAGCAGTTCTTC
14 | TRBJ1-2 | TRBV20-1 | NA | many | CSARDGTASYGYTF | TGCAGTGCTCGAGACGGGACGGCCTCCTATGGCTACACCTTC
13 | TRBJ2-2 | TRBV6-2/TRBV6-3 | NA | once | CASSWVEAGELFF | TGTGCCAGCAGTTGGGTTGAGGCCGGGGAGCTGTTTTTT
14 | TRBJ1-6 | TRBV12-3/TRBV12-4 | NA | many | CASSLSTRSSPLHF | TGTGCCAGCAGCTTATCTACCCGGAGCTCACCCCTCCACTTT
16 | TRBJ2-1 | TRBV7-9 | NA | many | CASSPPSPGTHNEQFF | TGTGCCAGCAGCCCCCCCTCACCAGGGACCCACAATGAGCAGTTCTTC
14 | TRBJ1-1 | TRBV6-2/TRBV6-3 | NA | NA | CASSWARGNTEAFF | TGTGCCAGCAGTTGGGCGCGAGGGAACACTGAAGCTTTCTTT
17 | TRBJ2-6 | TRBV6-5 | NA | NA | CASSYTGPPSGANVLTF | TGTGCCAGCAGTTACACGGGACCGCCCTCTGGGGCCAACGTCCTGACTTTC
13 | TRBJ2-3 | TRBV10-1 | NA | many | CASSESRFDTQYF | TGCGCCAGCAGTGAGTCCCGGTTCGATACGCAGTATTTT
13 | TRBJ2-1 | TRBV5-6 | NA | few | CASSFGTGNEQFF | TGTGCCAGCAGCTTCGGGACGGGGAATGAGCAGTTCTTC
14 | TRBJ1-1 | TRBV12-3/TRBV12-4 | TRBD1 | many | CASSLLGDSTEAFF | TGTGCCAGCAGTTTACTTGGGGACAGTACTGAAGCTTTCTTT
18 | TRBJ2-7 | TRBV20-1 | TRBD2 | many | CSARDSGLTSGVIYEQYF | TGCAGTGCTAGAGATTCCGGCCTGACTAGCGGAGTTATCTACGAGCAGTACTTC
14 | TRBJ1-1 | TRBV12-3/TRBV12-4 | NA | many | CASSLNLRSTEAFF | TGTGCCAGCAGTTTAAACTTAAGGAGTACTGAAGCTTTCTTT
15 | TRBJ1-6 | TRBV4-2 | NA | NA | CASSPRTAADSPLHF | TGTGCCAGCAGCCCCCGGACCGCCGCGGATTCACCCCTCCACTTT
15 | TRBJ1-2 | TRBV15 | NA | many | CATSRDFGTPYGYTF | TGTGCCACCAGCAGAGATTTCGGGACACCCTATGGCTACACCTTC
15 | TRBJ2-1 | TRBV7-2 | TRBD1 | many | CASSETDRAYNEQFF | TGTGCCAGCAGCGAAACGGACAGGGCATACAATGAGCAGTTCTTC
14 | TRBJ2-1 | TRBV5-1 | NA | many | CASSVGGRPNEQFF | TGCGCCAGCAGCGTTGGGGGACGCCCCAATGAGCAGTTCTTC
15 | TRBJ2-5 | TRBV5-1 | TRBD1 | few | CASSLGDRPTETQYF | TGCGCCAGCAGCTTGGGGGACAGGCCGACGGAGACCCAGTACTTC
13 | TRBJ2-5 | TRBV30 | NA | NA | CAWNRGGEETQYF | TGTGCCTGGAACAGGGGGGGCGAAGAGACCCAGTACTTC
16 | TRBJ2-3 | TRBV11-2 | TRBD1 | many | CASIPFSGQGADTQYF | TGTGCCAGCATCCCATTCTCGGGACAGGGGGCAGATACGCAGTATTTT
14 | TRBJ2-1 | TRBV5-1 | NA | many | CASSNRGSYNEQFF | TGCGCCAGCAGCAATCGGGGCTCCTACAATGAGCAGTTCTTC
14 | TRBJ1-4 | TRBV5-1 | NA | many | CASSQGATNEKLFF | TGCGCCAGCAGCCAGGGAGCAACTAATGAAAAACTGTTTTTT
15 | TRBJ2-2 | TRBV5-1 | NA | NA | CASSSLGGSTGELFF | TGCGCCAGCAGCTCCCTAGGTGGGAGCACCGGGGAGCTGTTTTTT
14 | TRBJ1-2 | TRBV5-6 | NA | many | CASSLGIANYGYTF | TGTGCCAGCAGCTTGGGAATAGCTAACTATGGCTACACCTTC
15 | TRBJ2-1 | TRBV3-1 | TRBD1 | many | CASSRDRGAHNEQFF | TGTGCCAGCAGCCGGGACAGGGGCGCCCACAATGAGCAGTTCTTC
18 | TRBJ2-4 | TRBV4-3 | TRBD1 | few | CASSQDFPRTGSKNIQYF | TGCGCCAGCAGCCAAGACTTTCCCCGGACAGGGAGCAAAAACATTCAGTACTTC
15 | TRBJ2-7 | TRBV20-1 | TRBD2 | few | CSARGSAGAVGEQYF | TGCAGTGCTAGAGGGTCAGCGGGAGCCGTCGGGGAGCAGTACTTC
12 | TRBJ1-5 | TRBV20-1 | NA | few | CSARDQRQPQHF | TGCAGTGCTAGAGATCAGAGACAGCCCCAGCATTTT
11 | TRBJ1-4 | TRBV12-3/TRBV12-4 | NA | few | CATYSHEKLFF | TGTGCCACTTACTCCCACGAAAAACTGTTTTTT
17 | TRBJ2-1 | TRBV29-1 | TRBD2 | many | CSVEAPYAGGPHNEQFF | TGCAGCGTTGAAGCCCCTTACGCGGGAGGACCCCACAATGAGCAGTTCTTC
14 | TRBJ1-6 | TRBV6-1 | NA | many | CASRMTDTSLLLHF | TGTGCCAGCAGGATGACAGATACTTCCCTACTCCTCCACTTT
14 | TRBJ1-5 | TRBV19 | TRBD1 | NA | CASRTGASNQPQHF | TGTGCCAGTAGGACAGGGGCTAGCAATCAGCCCCAGCATTTT
12 | TRBJ2-5 | TRBV20-1 | NA | NA | CSTRGPAESQYF | TGCAGTACTAGAGGGCCAGCAGAGTCCCAGTACTTC
15 | TRBJ2-7 | TRBV3-1 | NA | NA | CASSQGSTDYYEQYF | TGTGCCAGCAGCCAAGGGTCCACGGATTACTACGAGCAGTACTTC
15 | TRBJ1-1 | TRBV12-3/TRBV12-4 | NA | few | CASSPRSGIPTEAFF | TGTGCCAGCAGTCCCAGGTCAGGGATCCCCACTGAAGCTTTCTTT
13 | TRBJ1-1 | TRBV12-3/TRBV12-4 | NA | many | CASRPAVNTEAFF | TGTGCCAGCAGGCCGGCGGTGAACACTGAAGCTTTCTTT
15 | TRBJ1-1 | TRBV7-9 | NA | many | CASSLTGIRNTEAFF | TGTGCCAGCAGCTTAACAGGGATAAGGAACACTGAAGCTTTCTTT